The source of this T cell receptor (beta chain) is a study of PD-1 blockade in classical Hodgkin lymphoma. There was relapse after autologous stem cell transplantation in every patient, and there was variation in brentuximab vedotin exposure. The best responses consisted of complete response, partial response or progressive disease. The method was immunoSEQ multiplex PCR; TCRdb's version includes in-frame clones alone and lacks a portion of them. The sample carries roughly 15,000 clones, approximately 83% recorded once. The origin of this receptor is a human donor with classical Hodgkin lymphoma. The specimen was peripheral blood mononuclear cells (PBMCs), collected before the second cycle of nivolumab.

CDR3 bases: TGTGCCAGCAGTAGGGGGACAGGGCCTAACAATGAGCAGTTCTTC. Translated: CASSRGTGPNNEQFF. The chain carries TRBV11-3 and TRBJ2-1; 9 positions match TRBD1. The V segment lost 6 bases and the J segment 5 bases; nucleotides outside the gene matches: 8. This CDR3 is 15 amino acids long. Germline CDR1 and CDR2: SGHNT and YENEEA.